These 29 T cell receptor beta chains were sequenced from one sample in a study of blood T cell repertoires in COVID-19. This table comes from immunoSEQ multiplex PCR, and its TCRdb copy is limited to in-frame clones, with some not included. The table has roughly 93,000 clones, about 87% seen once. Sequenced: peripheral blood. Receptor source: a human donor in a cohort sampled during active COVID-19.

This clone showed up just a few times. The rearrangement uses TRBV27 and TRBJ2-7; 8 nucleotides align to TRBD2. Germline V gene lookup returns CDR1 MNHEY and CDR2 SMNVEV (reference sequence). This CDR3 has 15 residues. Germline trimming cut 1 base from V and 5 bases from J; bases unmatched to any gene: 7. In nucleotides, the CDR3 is TGTGCCAGCAGTTTATATTCCAGCGGGAGCCACGAGCAGTACTTC. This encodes CASSLYSSGSHEQYF.

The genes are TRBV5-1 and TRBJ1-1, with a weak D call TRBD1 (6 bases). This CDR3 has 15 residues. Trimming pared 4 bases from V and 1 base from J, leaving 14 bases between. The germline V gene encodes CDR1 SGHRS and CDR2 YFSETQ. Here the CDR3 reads CASSGTGTPNTEAFF. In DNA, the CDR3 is TGCGCCAGCAGCGGAACCGGGACACCGAACACTGAAGCTTTCTTT.

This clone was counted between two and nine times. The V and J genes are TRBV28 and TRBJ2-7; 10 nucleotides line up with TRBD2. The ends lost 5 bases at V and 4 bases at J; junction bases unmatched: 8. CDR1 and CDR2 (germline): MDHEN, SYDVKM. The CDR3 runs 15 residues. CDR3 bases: TGTGCCAGCAGTGTGAGCGGGAGGGCCTATTACGAGCAGTACTTC. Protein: CASSVSGRAYYEQYF.

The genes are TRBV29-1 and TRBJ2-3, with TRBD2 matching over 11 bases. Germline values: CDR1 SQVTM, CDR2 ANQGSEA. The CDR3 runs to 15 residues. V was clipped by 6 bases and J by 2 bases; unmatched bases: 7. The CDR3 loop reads CSVGSGRAVTDTQYF. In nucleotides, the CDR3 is TGCAGCGTGGGTAGCGGGAGGGCCGTCACAGATACGCAGTATTTT.

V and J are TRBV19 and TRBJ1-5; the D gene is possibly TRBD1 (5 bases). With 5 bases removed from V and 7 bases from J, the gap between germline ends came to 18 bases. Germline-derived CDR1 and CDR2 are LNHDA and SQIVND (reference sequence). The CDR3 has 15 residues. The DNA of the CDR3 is TGTGCCAGTAGTCCAAGGACCGGGCGGGACCAGCCCCAGCATTTT. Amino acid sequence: CASSPRTGRDQPQHF.

The CDR3 protein is CAISEAGTSLQFF. The CDR3 coding sequence is TGTGCCATCAGTGAGGCGGGGACTAGCCTCCAGTTCTTC. The chain combines TRBV10-3 with TRBJ2-1; TRBD2 agrees at 9 bases. V shed 2 bases and J 13 bases; nucleotides not matched to a gene: 6. This CDR3 spans 13 amino acids. The germline V gene encodes CDR1 ENHRY and CDR2 SYGVKD.

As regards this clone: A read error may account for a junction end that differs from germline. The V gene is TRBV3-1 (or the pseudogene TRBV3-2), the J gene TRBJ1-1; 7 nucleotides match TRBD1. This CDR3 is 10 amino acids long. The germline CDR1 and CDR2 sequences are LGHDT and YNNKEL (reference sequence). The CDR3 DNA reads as TGTGCCAGCAGCCAAGCCGGGACAGTCTTT. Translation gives CASSQAGTVF.

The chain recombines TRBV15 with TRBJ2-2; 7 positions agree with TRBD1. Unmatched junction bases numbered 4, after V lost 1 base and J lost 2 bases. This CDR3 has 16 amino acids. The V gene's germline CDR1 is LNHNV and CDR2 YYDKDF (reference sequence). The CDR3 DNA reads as TGTGCCACCAGCAGAGGGGACAGCGGAAACACCGGGGAGCTGTTTTTT. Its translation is CATSRGDSGNTGELFF.

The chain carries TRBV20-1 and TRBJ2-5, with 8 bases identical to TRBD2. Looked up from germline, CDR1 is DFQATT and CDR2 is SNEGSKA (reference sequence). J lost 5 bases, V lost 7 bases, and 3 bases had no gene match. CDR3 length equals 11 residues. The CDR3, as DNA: TGCAGTGGGGGACTAGAGGAGACCCAGTACTTC. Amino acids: CSGGLEETQYF.

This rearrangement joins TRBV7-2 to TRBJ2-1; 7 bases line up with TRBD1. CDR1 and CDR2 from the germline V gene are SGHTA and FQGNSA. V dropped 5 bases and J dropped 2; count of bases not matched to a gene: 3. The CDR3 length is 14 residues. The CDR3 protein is CASSPGTAYNEQFF. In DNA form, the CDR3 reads TGTGCCAGCAGCCCTGGGACAGCCTACAATGAGCAGTTCTTC.

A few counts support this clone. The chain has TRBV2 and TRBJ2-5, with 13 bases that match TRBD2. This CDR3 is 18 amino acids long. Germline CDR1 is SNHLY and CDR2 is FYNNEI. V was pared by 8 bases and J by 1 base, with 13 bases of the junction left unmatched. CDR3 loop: CASRPPPGLAGFQETQYF. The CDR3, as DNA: TGTGCCAGCCGGCCCCCTCCGGGACTAGCGGGGTTCCAAGAGACCCAGTACTTC.

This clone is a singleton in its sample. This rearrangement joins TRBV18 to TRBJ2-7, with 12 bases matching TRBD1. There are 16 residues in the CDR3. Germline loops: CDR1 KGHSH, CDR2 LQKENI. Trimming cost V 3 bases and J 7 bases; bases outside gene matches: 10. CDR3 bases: TGTGCCAGCTCACCGGGGGACAGGGGGCTCTGGGGAGAGCAGTACTTC. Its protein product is CASSPGDRGLWGEQYF.

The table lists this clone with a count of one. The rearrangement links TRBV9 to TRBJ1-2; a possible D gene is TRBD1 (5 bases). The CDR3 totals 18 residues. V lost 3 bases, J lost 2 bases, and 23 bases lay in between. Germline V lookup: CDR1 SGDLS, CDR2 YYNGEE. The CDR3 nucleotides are TGTGCCAGCAGCGGTGGGTCGACGGGGGGACGGCAGAACTATGGCTACACCTTC. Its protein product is CASSGGSTGGRQNYGYTF.

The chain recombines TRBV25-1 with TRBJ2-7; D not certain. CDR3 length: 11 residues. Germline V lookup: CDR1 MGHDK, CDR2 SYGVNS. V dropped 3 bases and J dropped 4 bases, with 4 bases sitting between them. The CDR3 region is CASSDRYEQYF. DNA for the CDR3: TGTGCCAGCAGTGATCGGTACGAGCAGTACTTC.

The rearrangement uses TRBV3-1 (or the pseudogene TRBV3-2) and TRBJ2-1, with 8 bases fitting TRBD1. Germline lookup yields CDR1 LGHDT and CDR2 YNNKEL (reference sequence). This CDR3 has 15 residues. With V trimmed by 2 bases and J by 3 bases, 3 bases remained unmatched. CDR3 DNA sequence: TGTGCCAGCAGCCAACTCGGGACAGGCTACAATGAGCAGTTCTTC. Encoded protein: CASSQLGTGYNEQFF.

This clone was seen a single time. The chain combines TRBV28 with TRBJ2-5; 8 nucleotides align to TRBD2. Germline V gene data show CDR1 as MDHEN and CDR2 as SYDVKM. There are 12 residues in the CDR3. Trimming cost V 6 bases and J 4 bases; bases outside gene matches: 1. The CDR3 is CASRLAGETQYF. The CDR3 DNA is TGTGCCAGCAGGCTAGCGGGAGAGACCCAGTACTTC.

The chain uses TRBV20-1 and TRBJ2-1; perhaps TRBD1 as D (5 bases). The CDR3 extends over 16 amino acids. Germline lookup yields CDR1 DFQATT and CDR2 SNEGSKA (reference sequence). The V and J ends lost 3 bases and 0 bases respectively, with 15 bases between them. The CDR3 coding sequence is TGCAGTGCTAGTGCGAGTGGCACAGGCTCCTACAATGAGCAGTTCTTC. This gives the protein CSASASGTGSYNEQFF.

The CDR3 loop is CAISEGLADTQYF. For the CDR3, the DNA is TGTGCCATCAGTGAGGGCCTAGCGGATACGCAGTATTTT. The chain recombines TRBV10-3 with TRBJ2-3; tentatively, D is TRBD2 (6 bases). The germline V and J ends were trimmed by 2 bases and 6 bases, with 9 bases remaining between them. This CDR3 spans 13 amino acids. Germline CDR1 ENHRY, CDR2 SYGVKD.

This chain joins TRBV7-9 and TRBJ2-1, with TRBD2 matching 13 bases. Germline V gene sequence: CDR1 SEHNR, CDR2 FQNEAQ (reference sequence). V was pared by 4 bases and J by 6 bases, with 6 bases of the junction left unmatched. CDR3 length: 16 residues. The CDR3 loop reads CASSYTGTSGTNEQFF. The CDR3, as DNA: TGTGCCAGCAGCTACACCGGGACTAGCGGGACCAATGAGCAGTTCTTC.

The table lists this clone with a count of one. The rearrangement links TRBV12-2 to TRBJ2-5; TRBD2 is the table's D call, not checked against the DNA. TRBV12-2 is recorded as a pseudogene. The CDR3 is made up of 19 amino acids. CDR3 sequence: CASRLAGCSSGGPQETQYF. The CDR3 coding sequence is TGTGCAAGTCGCTTAGCGGGGTGCTCAAGCGGGGGGCCCCAAGAGACCCAGTACTTC.

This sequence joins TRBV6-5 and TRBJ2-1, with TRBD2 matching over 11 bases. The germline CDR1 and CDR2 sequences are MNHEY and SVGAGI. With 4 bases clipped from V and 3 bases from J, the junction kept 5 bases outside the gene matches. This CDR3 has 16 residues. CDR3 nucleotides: TGTGCCAGCAGTTTTAGCGGGAGGGCCTACTACAATGAGCAGTTCTTC. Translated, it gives CASSFSGRAYYNEQFF.

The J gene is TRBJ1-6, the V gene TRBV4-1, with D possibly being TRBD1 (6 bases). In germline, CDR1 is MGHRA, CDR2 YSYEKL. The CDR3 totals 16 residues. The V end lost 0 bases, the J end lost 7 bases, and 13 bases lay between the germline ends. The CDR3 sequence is CASSQDQRTENSPLHF. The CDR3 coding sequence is TGCGCCAGCAGCCAAGATCAAAGGACAGAGAATTCACCCCTCCACTTT.

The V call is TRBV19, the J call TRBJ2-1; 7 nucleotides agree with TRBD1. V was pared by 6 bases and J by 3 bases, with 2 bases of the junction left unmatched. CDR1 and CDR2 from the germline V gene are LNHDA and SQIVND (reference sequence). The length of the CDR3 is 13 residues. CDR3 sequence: CASSRDSYNEQFF. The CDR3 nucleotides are TGTGCCAGTAGCCGGGACAGCTACAATGAGCAGTTCTTC.

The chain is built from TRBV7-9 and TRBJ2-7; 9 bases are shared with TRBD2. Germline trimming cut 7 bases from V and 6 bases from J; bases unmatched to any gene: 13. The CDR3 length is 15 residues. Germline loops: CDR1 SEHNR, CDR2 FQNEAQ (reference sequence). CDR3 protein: CASTGAVELAGEQYF. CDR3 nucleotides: TGTGCCAGCACCGGGGCCGTAGAACTAGCGGGCGAGCAGTACTTC. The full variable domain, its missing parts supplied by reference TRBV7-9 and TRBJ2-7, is DTGVSQNPRHKITKRGQNVTFRCDPISEHNRLYWYRQTLGQGPEFLTYFQNEAQLEKSRLLSDRFSAERPKGSFSTLEIQRTEQGDSAMYLCASTGAVELAGEQYFGPGTRLTVT.

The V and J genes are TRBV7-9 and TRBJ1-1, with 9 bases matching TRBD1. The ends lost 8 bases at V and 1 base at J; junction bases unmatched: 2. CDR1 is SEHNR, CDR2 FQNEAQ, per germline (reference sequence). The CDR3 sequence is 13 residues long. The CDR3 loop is CASGTGKNTEAFF. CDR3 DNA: TGTGCCAGCGGGACAGGGAAGAACACTGAAGCTTTCTTT.

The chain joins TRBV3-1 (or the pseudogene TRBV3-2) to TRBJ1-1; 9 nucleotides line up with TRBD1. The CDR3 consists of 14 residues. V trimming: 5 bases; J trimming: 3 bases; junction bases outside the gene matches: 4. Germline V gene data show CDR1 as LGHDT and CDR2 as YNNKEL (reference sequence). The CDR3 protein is CASSGRQGDTEAFF. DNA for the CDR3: TGTGCCAGCAGCGGGCGACAGGGGGACACTGAAGCTTTCTTT.

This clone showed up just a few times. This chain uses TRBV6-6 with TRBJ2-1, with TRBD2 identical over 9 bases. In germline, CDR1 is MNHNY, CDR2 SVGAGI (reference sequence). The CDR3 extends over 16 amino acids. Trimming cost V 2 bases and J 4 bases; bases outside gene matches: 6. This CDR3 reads CASSYLSGSVYNEQFF. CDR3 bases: TGTGCCAGCAGTTACCTTAGCGGGAGCGTATACAATGAGCAGTTCTTC.

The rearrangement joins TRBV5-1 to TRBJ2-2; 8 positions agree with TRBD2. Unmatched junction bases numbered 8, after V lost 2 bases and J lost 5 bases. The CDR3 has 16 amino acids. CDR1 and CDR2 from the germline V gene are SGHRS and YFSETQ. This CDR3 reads CASSFGAGVGTGELFF. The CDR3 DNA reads TGCGCCAGCAGCTTCGGAGCGGGAGTGGGTACCGGGGAGCTGTTTTTT.

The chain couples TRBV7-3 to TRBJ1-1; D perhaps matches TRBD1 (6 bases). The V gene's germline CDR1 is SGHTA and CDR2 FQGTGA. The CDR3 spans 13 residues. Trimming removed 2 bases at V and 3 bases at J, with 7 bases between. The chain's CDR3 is CASSLSGDTEAFF. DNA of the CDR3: TGTGCCAGCAGCTTATCAGGGGACACTGAAGCTTTCTTT.